This paragraph reports one TCR beta chain. Its antigen is unidentified. V was clipped by 5 bases and J by 9 bases, with 17 bases between them. Germline V gene lookup returns CDR1 LNHDA and CDR2 SQIVND (reference sequence). The CDR3 covers 14 residues. Through Arm-PCR of CDR3 regions and iRepertoire HTBI primers, TCR beta libraries were built. TCRdb reprocessed the multiplex PCR reads with MiXCR, giving one entry per CDR3 protein. The sample gives over 200,000 distinct CDR3 sequences, about a sixth of which show up once; roughly a fifth is in the top ten. The record originates from a study of regulatory T cells in long-lasting Graves disease. Turning to the study itself: Prior antithyroid drug treatment in newly diagnosed Graves' patients lasted under 3 months. Study-wide results and limits: The sample size was small, and this may have reduced accuracy.

Time point described: newly diagnosed GD, antithyroid drugs for less than 3 months. PBMC RNA served as the TCR library source. The receptor was derived from a female donor with Graves disease. This specimen consisted of peripheral blood mononuclear cells (PBMCs), obtained at new diagnosis, from a patient treated with antithyroid drugs. The chain is built from TRBV19 and TRBJ1-5, with no clear D. The CDR3 nucleotides are TGTGCCAGTAGTTCCCGCCCGATTCGTGGGCCCCAGCATTTT. Residues: CASSSRPIRGPQHF.